Shown below are 16 T cell receptor beta chains from a single sample sequenced in a study of shared clonotypes between healthy human individuals. The method was immunoSEQ multiplex PCR; TCRdb's version includes in-frame clones alone and lacks a portion of them. The sample comprises 2 million to 3 million clones, 80% to 95% of which are singletons, and approximately 0.37% rests with the top ten. Input material: naive CD4+ T cells from PBMCs. The subset here: CD45RA+ positively selected. The origin of the receptors is a man aged 18-30 years in good health. Some clones in this sample may be carry-over from other donors' samples.

The V and J genes are TRBV7-9 and TRBJ2-5; 10 bases map to TRBD1. The J call may be in error: the DNA end matches TRBJ2-7 better. Germline assignment: CDR1 SEHNR and CDR2 FQNEAQ (reference sequence). This CDR3 is 16 amino acids long. The CDR3 spells CASSPPPGQGPYEQYF. The CDR3 DNA is TGTGCCAGCAGCCCCCCGCCGGGACAGGGGCCCTACGAGCAGTACTTC.

The chain couples TRBV6-1 to TRBJ2-2, with D hard to call. V lost 7 bases and J lost 2, with 11 bases in between. Germline assignment: CDR1 MNHNS and CDR2 SASEGT. CDR3 length: 14 residues. The CDR3 region has the DNA TGTGCCAGCAACCCCGCTATCAACACCGGGGAGCTGTTTTTT. Translation: CASNPAINTGELFF.

The genes are TRBV18 and TRBJ2-3; D possibly corresponds to TRBD2 (6 bases). V was trimmed by 3 bases and J by 5 bases, leaving 15 bases between them. Germline V gene sequence: CDR1 KGHSH, CDR2 LQKENI. This CDR3 is 15 amino acids long. This chain's CDR3 is CASSPSLIGGDTQYF. DNA for the CDR3: TGTGCCAGCTCACCTTCTCTGATCGGGGGAGATACGCAGTATTTT.

In nucleotides, the CDR3 is TGTGCCAGCAGTTTTCCTCTGGGCCGCCAAGAGACCCAGTACTTC. Translated: CASSFPLGRQETQYF. The genes are TRBV7-8 and TRBJ2-5, with D unclear. The CDR3 has 15 residues. Germline V gives CDR1 SGHVS, CDR2 FQNEAQ. With 6 bases removed from V and 1 base from J, the gap between germline ends came to 15 bases.

The rearrangement joins TRBV19 to TRBJ2-6; unclear D gene. V dropped 3 bases and J dropped 1 base, with 7 bases sitting between them. The CDR3 runs to 15 residues. Germline V gene lookup returns CDR1 LNHDA and CDR2 SQIVND (reference sequence). CDR3 bases: TGTGCCAGTAGTATTGGGGAATCTGGGGCCAACGTCCTGACTTTC. It codes for CASSIGESGANVLTF.

As for this clone: This sample also contains other DNA sequences that code for the same CDR3. This chain links TRBV7-9 with TRBJ2-5; D might be TRBD1 (6 bases). The V and J ends lost 1 base and 4 bases respectively, with 13 bases between them. The CDR3 is made up of 15 amino acids. CDR1 SEHNR and CDR2 FQNEAQ come from the germline V gene (reference sequence). CDR3 loop: CASSLVAGGRETQYF. CDR3 sequence (DNA): TGTGCCAGCAGCTTAGTCGCTGGGGGCAGAGAGACCCAGTACTTC.

This clone has just one count. This chain connects TRBV6-5 to TRBJ1-5, with D possibly being TRBD1 (5 bases). Germline V CDR1 and CDR2: MNHEY, SVGAGI. This CDR3 region has 15 residues. Deletions cut 0 bases from V and 7 bases from J, with 13 bases between. The CDR3 DNA sequence: TGTGCCAGCAGTTACTCGTTTGACGGGACCCAGCCCCAGCATTTT. It yields the protein CASSYSFDGTQPQHF.

The genes are TRBV4-2 and TRBJ2-2; 7 bases match TRBD2. Germline CDR1 and CDR2: LGHNA and YNFKEQ. The length of the CDR3 is 17 residues. Unmatched junction bases numbered 9, after V lost 0 bases and J lost 5 bases. The CDR3 DNA reads as TGTGCCAGCAGCCAAGAGAGGCTAGCGGTTTTTACCGGGGAGCTGTTTTTT. Its protein product is CASSQERLAVFTGELFF.

The chain combines TRBV18 with TRBJ2-7; D unresolved. The CDR3 extends over 17 amino acids. CDR1 KGHSH and CDR2 LQKENI come from the germline V gene. Between the trimmed V and J ends, which lost 3 bases and 3 bases, there was a span of 21 bases. Here the CDR3 reads CASSPTTNARALYEQYF. The CDR3 bases are TGTGCCAGCTCACCTACAACCAACGCCCGCGCCCTCTACGAGCAGTACTTC.

V is TRBV5-1 and J is TRBJ1-1; D gene ambiguous. Germline CDR1 and CDR2: SGHRS and YFSETQ. Trimming removed 4 bases at V and 1 base at J, with 14 bases between. This CDR3 has 15 amino acids. The CDR3 reads CASSHGRTQNTEAFF. The CDR3 DNA reads as TGCGCCAGCAGCCACGGACGGACTCAGAACACTGAAGCTTTCTTT. Full variable domain (rest looked up from reference TRBV5-1 and TRBJ1-1): KAGVTQTPRYLIKTRGQQVTLSCSPISGHRSVSWYQQTPGQGLQFLFEYFSETQRNKGNFPGRFSGRQFSNSRSEMNVSTLELGDSALYLCASSHGRTQNTEAFFGQGTRLTVV.

The rearrangement links TRBV2 to TRBJ2-3, with 8 bases that match TRBD1. The CDR3 length is 14 residues. The germline V gene has CDR1 SNHLY and CDR2 FYNNEI. The V segment lost 4 bases and the J segment 5 bases; nucleotides outside the gene matches: 5. The CDR3 loop reads CASSGQGAEDTQYF. The CDR3 nucleotides read TGTGCCAGCAGTGGGCAGGGGGCAGAAGATACGCAGTATTTT.

This rearrangement joins TRBV4-1 to TRBJ2-1; D might be TRBD2 (5 bases). The CDR3 has 13 residues. The V and J ends lost 3 bases and 9 bases respectively, with 12 bases between them. Germline CDR1 is MGHRA and CDR2 is YSYEKL. CDR3 residues: CASSQEAATEQFF. CDR3 nucleotides: TGCGCCAGCAGCCAGGAGGCCGCCACTGAGCAGTTCTTC.

CDR3 sequence (DNA): TGCGCCAGCAGCCGAACGGTGCGCACAGATACGCAGTATTTT. Its translation: CASSRTVRTDTQYF. V gene TRBV5-1 combines with J gene TRBJ2-3; no reliable D call. Germline V CDR1 and CDR2: SGHRS, YFSETQ. Trimming pared 4 bases from V and 1 base from J, leaving 10 bases between. This CDR3 region has 14 residues.

The J gene is TRBJ2-7, the V gene TRBV28; 7 nucleotides match TRBD1. V shed 6 bases and J 2 bases; nucleotides not matched to a gene: 4. The germline gives CDR1 MDHEN, CDR2 SYDVKM. The CDR3 totals 13 residues. CDR3 in amino acids: CASSYGTAYEQYF. The CDR3 DNA follows: TGTGCCAGCAGCTACGGGACAGCCTACGAGCAGTACTTC.

The chain couples TRBV7-7 to TRBJ1-1; tentatively, D is TRBD1 (5 bases). The CDR3 is made up of 13 amino acids. V was pared by 1 base and J by 6 bases, with 9 bases between. Germline V CDR1 and CDR2: SSHAT, FNYEAQ (reference sequence). The CDR3 spells CASSLDPGAEAFF. The DNA for the CDR3 is TGTGCCAGCAGCTTAGACCCGGGGGCTGAAGCTTTCTTT.

The CDR3 nucleotides are TGTGCCAGCAGCCCAGGGGTGGGGATGGAAGAGACCCAGTACTTC. Translation: CASSPGVGMEETQYF. The chain employs TRBV5-4 and TRBJ2-5; D is perhaps TRBD1 (6 bases). The CDR3 extends over 15 amino acids. CDR1 and CDR2 from the germline V gene are SGHNT and YYREEE (reference sequence). Trimming removed 4 bases at V and 3 bases at J, with 16 bases between.